These T cell receptor beta chains were read from a single sample in a study of T cell repertoires in cytomegalovirus infection. TCRdb reprocessed the reads with MiXCR, giving one entry per CDR3 protein. The table lists more than 250,000 distinct CDR3 sequences, about 25% of them singletons. No antigen has been assigned to these receptors. Specimen: cultured PBMCs, collected from culture after CMV antigen stimulation. The receptors were gathered from a human donor in good health (CMV status not recorded). Some clones in this sample may be carry-over from other donors' samples. Both conserved end residues are part of each CDR3. Fields, in order: clone size, D gene, J gene, V gene, CDR3 protein, CDR3 DNA. D genes are given only for firm matches. Rows may omit the clone size; those that give it use once, few, many or a size class.

size: many
D: NA
J: TRBJ2-3
V: TRBV6-1
CDR3: CASSVERYTDTQYF
DNA: TGTGCCAGCAGTGTCGAGCGGTACACAGATACGCAGTATTTT

size: many
D: TRBD2
J: TRBJ2-5
V: TRBV7-2
CDR3: CASSLGGAGETQYF
DNA: TGTGCCAGCAGCCTCGGGGGGGCCGGAGAGACCCAGTACTTC

size: NA
D: NA
J: TRBJ1-1
V: TRBV7-2
CDR3: CASGFPPGEKGTEAFF
DNA: TGTGCCAGCGGATTCCCCCCGGGGGAGAAAGGAACTGAAGCTTTCTTT

size: NA
D: NA
J: TRBJ2-1
V: TRBV6-5
CDR3: CASSSGPDNEQFF
DNA: TGTGCCAGCAGTAGCGGGCCTGACAATGAGCAGTTCTTC

size: NA
D: NA
J: TRBJ2-1
V: TRBV28
CDR3: CASSLPAENEQFF
DNA: TGTGCCAGCAGTTTGCCAGCGGAGAATGAGCAGTTCTTC

size: NA
D: TRBD2
J: TRBJ2-5
V: TRBV20-1
CDR3: CSARSRLAGGEETQYF
DNA: TGCAGTGCTAGATCCCGGCTAGCGGGAGGAGAAGAGACCCAGTACTTC

size: NA
D: NA
J: TRBJ2-2
V: TRBV7-9
CDR3: CASSFRGGPDGELFF
DNA: TGTGCCAGCAGTTTCCGAGGTGGACCGGACGGGGAGCTGTTTTTT

size: many
D: NA
J: TRBJ2-2
V: TRBV7-2
CDR3: CASRPHWSGELFF
DNA: TGTGCCAGCAGACCCCATTGGTCCGGGGAGCTGTTTTTT

size: few
D: NA
J: TRBJ2-7
V: TRBV6-1
CDR3: CAITERQLGSISYEQYF
DNA: TGTGCCATCACCGAGAGGCAGCTTGGATCGATTTCCTACGAGCAGTACTTC

size: few
D: TRBD2
J: TRBJ2-3
V: TRBV5-1
CDR3: CASSVMSGTGTDTQYF
DNA: TGCGCCAGCAGCGTGATGAGCGGGACTGGCACAGATACGCAGTATTTT

size: many
D: NA
J: TRBJ1-2
V: TRBV7-2
CDR3: CASSPLGQTSTMGYYTF
DNA: TGTGCCAGCAGCCCCCTTGGACAGACCTCAACGATGGGGTACTACACCTTC

size: NA
D: NA
J: TRBJ2-7
V: TRBV12-3/TRBV12-4
CDR3: CASSLGVFYEQYF
DNA: TGTGCCAGCAGTTTGGGGGTCTTCTACGAGCAGTACTTC

size: NA
D: NA
J: TRBJ2-1
V: TRBV24-1
CDR3: CATSDLRWCESDEQFF
DNA: TGTGCCACCAGTGATTTAAGGTGGTGCGAGTCCGATGAGCAGTTCTTC

size: few
D: NA
J: TRBJ1-1
V: TRBV7-6
CDR3: CASRTTLRTEAFF
DNA: TGTGCCAGCAGAACGACCCTCCGCACTGAAGCTTTCTTT

size: few
D: TRBD1
J: TRBJ1-1
V: TRBV6-1
CDR3: CASRQGGVKTEAFF
DNA: TGTGCCAGCAGGCAGGGGGGGGTCAAGACTGAAGCTTTCTTT

size: NA
D: TRBD2
J: TRBJ2-3
V: TRBV5-4
CDR3: CASSLEREAVDTQYF
DNA: TGTGCCAGCAGCTTGGAGCGGGAGGCGGTAGATACGCAGTATTTT